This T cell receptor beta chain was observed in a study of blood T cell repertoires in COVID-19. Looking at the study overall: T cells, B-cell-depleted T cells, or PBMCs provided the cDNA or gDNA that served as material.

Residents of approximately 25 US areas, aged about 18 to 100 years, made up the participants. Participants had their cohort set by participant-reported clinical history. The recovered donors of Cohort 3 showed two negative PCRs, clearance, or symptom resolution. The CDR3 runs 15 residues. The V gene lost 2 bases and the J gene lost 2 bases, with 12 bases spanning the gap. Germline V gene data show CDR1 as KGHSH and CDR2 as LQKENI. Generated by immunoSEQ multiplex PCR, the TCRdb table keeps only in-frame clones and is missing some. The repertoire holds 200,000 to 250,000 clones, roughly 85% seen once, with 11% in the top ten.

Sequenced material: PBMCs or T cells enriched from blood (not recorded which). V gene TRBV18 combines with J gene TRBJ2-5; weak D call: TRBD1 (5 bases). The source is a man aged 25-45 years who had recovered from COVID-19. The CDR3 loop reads CASSPMAGSQETQYF. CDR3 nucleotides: TGTGCCAGCTCACCAATGGCAGGGTCACAAGAGACCCAGTACTTC.